The clone carrying this TCR beta chain was counted ten times or more. Its cognate antigen is unknown. Until they underwent thyroid surgery, no patient had received any treatment. This sample was taken from a study of metastatic and nonmetastatic thyroid tumors. Overall study context: Comparative analysis of repertoires was undertaken across blood and tumor or nodule tissue obtained from malignant and benign thyroid patients. Study results and caveats: When malignant thyroid tumors were compared with benign nodules, TCR beta diversity was reportedly significantly higher in the malignant tumors. This held in both blood and tumor samples.

V gave up 5 bases and J gave up 0 bases, with 7 bases separating them. Per the germline V gene, CDR1 is MNHEY and CDR2 is SMNVEV (reference sequence). The CDR3 runs to 13 residues. As processed by the authors: Differences in CDR3 between clinicopathological groups were drawn on to build a classifier intended to discriminate distant-metastatic papillary thyroid cancer patients. MiXCR re-clonotyped the PCR reads for TCRdb. These V and J calls derive from TCRdb rather than the authors' analysis. Here the sample spans around 45,000 clones, approximately 3% being singletons. Sequencing was done on a sample of blood. The clonotype comes from a female donor with papillary thyroid cancer or a benign thyroid nodule (not recorded which). Some clones in this sample may be carry-over from other donors' samples. This rearrangement joins TRBV27 to TRBJ1-1, with no clear D. This chain's CDR3 is CASSTPLNTEAFF. CDR3 coding DNA: TGTGCCAGCAGTACCCCCTTGAACACTGAAGCTTTCTTT.